This entry lists 24 T cell receptor beta chains sequenced from one sample in a study of Graves' ophthalmopathy and Graves' hyperthyroidism. Researchers took RNA transcripts and amplified TCR beta CDR3 regions from them. In the first round, RT-PCR was carried out with HTBI primers, and a multiplex PCR formed the second round. TCRdb re-called the multiplex PCR reads through MiXCR, storing one row per CDR3 protein. The table shows about 370,000 distinct CDR3 sequences, with 18% occurring only once. The source material was peripheral blood. Receptors were obtained from a woman younger than 35 with Graves' ophthalmopathy.

This clonotype was picked up many times. The chain couples TRBV30 to TRBJ1-5, with D perhaps TRBD1 (5 bases). V lost 1 base and J 1 base, leaving 11 bases between the germline ends. This CDR3 has 15 amino acids. CDR1 and CDR2 (germline): GTSNPN, SVGIG (reference sequence). CDR3 protein: CAWSGGTVSNQPQHF. In nucleotides, the CDR3 is TGTGCCTGGAGTGGGGGGACCGTAAGCAATCAGCCCCAGCATTTT.

This clonotype was observed many times. V usage is TRBV27 and J usage is TRBJ2-7; possible D gene TRBD1, 6 bases. Germline CDR1 and CDR2: MNHEY and SMNVEV (reference sequence). The germline V and J ends were trimmed by 2 bases and 1 base, with 9 bases remaining between them. CDR3 size: 14 residues. In nucleotides, the CDR3 is TGTGCCAGCAGTTTACGGGACACTTCCTACGAGCAGTACTTC. This encodes CASSLRDTSYEQYF.

This clonotype was seen many times. The V and J genes are TRBV7-3 and TRBJ1-6; D gene ambiguous. Trimming removed 1 base at V and 7 bases at J, with 14 bases between. Germline lookup yields CDR1 SGHTA and CDR2 FQGTGA. The CDR3 is made up of 16 amino acids. CDR3: CASSLMPRAMNSPLHF. The CDR3 DNA follows: TGTGCCAGCAGCTTAATGCCCCGGGCCATGAATTCACCCCTCCACTTT.

This clonotype was found many times. The V call is TRBV14, the J call TRBJ1-4; D unresolved. Trimming took off 0 bases at V and 8 bases at J, with 10 bases between the two ends. CDR3 length equals 14 residues. CDR1 and CDR2 (germline): SGHDN, FVKESK. CDR3 DNA sequence: TGTGCCAGCAGCCAAGATCGGTTCGGGGAAAAACTGTTTTTT. Its translation: CASSQDRFGEKLFF.

This clonotype occurred many times. The rearrangement links TRBV6-1 to TRBJ2-2, with 10 bases matching TRBD1. Germline lookup yields CDR1 MNHNS and CDR2 SASEGT. Unmatched junction bases numbered 6, after V lost 7 bases and J lost 4 bases. The CDR3 loop spans 15 amino acids. CDR3 nucleotide sequence: TGTGCCAGCACTCGGGACAGGGGTCCCACCGGGGAGCTGTTTTTT. Protein product: CASTRDRGPTGELFF.

This clonotype was counted ten times or more. This sequence joins TRBV3-1 and TRBJ2-7, with TRBD2 as a possible D gene (6 bases). Germline V gives CDR1 LGHDT, CDR2 YNNKEL (reference sequence). V lost 4 bases to trimming and J lost 7 bases, with 20 bases between them. The CDR3 totals 15 residues. CDR3: CASSPTPAGSGEQYF. The DNA for the CDR3 is TGTGCCAGCAGCCCTACCCCGGCCGGGAGTGGGGAGCAGTACTTC.

This clonotype was seen a few times. The V call is TRBV7-8, the J call TRBJ1-1, with a tentative D call TRBD1 (6 bases). Trimming left V 3 bases short and J 7 bases short, with 9 bases between. CDR1 SGHVS and CDR2 FQNEAQ come from the germline V gene. This CDR3 has 12 amino acids. The CDR3 loop reads CASSFDRFEAFF. The CDR3 DNA reads TGTGCCAGCAGCTTCGACAGGTTTGAAGCTTTCTTT.

This clonotype has ten or more counts. The chain employs TRBV14 and TRBJ2-4; TRBD1 agrees at 8 bases. The V and J ends lost 4 bases and 7 bases, in that order; junction bases with no gene match: 6. Germline CDR1 is SGHDN and CDR2 is FVKESK. This CDR3 is 14 amino acids long. As DNA, the CDR3 is TGTGCCAGCAGCCCCTGGACAGGGAGGAACATTCAGTACTTC. This sequence encodes CASSPWTGRNIQYF.

The chain employs TRBV6-2 or TRBV6-3 and TRBJ1-2, with D hard to call. CDR1 and CDR2 from the germline V gene are MNHEY and SVGEGT. The CDR3 covers 13 residues. Trimming pared 7 bases from V and 11 bases from J, leaving 20 bases between. CDR3 bases: TGTGCCAGCACCAAATTCACCCCAGGCGAGTACACCTTC. It yields the protein CASTKFTPGEYTF.

This clonotype was observed at least ten times. The chain carries TRBV20-1 and TRBJ2-7, with TRBD2 matching over 8 bases. This CDR3 comprises 14 residues. Trimming at V came to 5 bases and at J to 3 bases, leaving 9 bases not matched to a gene. The V gene's germline CDR1 is DFQATT and CDR2 SNEGSKA (reference sequence). The CDR3 region has the DNA TGCAGTGCTCTTGCCGGGACTAGGGTCTACGAGCAGTACTTC. Amino acids: CSALAGTRVYEQYF.

This clonotype showed up just a few times. The chain joins TRBV30 to TRBJ2-7; tentative D call: TRBD2 (7 bases). Germline V lookup: CDR1 GTSNPN, CDR2 SVGIG (reference sequence). The CDR3 runs to 12 residues. V dropped 4 bases and J dropped 5 bases, with 12 bases sitting between them. This CDR3 is CAWNGGAHEQYF. In nucleotides, the CDR3 is TGTGCCTGGAATGGGGGGGCGCACGAGCAGTACTTC.

This clonotype showed up many times. J is TRBJ2-7 and V is TRBV28, with D perhaps matching TRBD2 (6 bases). V shed 3 bases and J shed 6 bases, with 12 bases lying between them. Germline V gene data show CDR1 as MDHEN and CDR2 as SYDVKM. CDR3 length equals 13 residues. The CDR3 DNA sequence: TGTGCCAGCAGTTTTCCCGGGAGAAGCGAGCAGTACTTC. Amino acid sequence: CASSFPGRSEQYF. The complete variable domain, with remaining parts taken from reference TRBV28 and TRBJ2-7, reads DVKVTQSSRYLVKRTGEKVFLECVQDMDHENMFWYRQDPGLGLRLIYFSYDVKMKEKGDIPEGYSVSREKKERFSLILESASTNQTSMYLCASSFPGRSEQYFGPGTRLTVT.

This clonotype was seen ten or more times. This rearrangement joins TRBV18 to TRBJ2-1; 9 nucleotides agree with TRBD2. V was pared by 2 bases and J by 4 bases, with 3 bases of the junction left unmatched. CDR3 length equals 15 residues. Germline V gene data show CDR1 as KGHSH and CDR2 as LQKENI. CDR3 sequence (DNA): TGTGCCAGCTCACCAAAGGCGGGAGGGTACAATGAGCAGTTCTTC. This codes for CASSPKAGGYNEQFF.

This clonotype has at least ten counts. V and J are TRBV6-5 and TRBJ2-7, with 8 bases lining up with TRBD1. Trimming cost V 0 bases and J 3 bases; bases outside gene matches: 1. CDR3 length equals 14 residues. The germline gives CDR1 MNHEY, CDR2 SVGAGI. As DNA, the CDR3 is TGTGCCAGCAGTTACTCGACAGGGGACTACGAGCAGTACTTC. It translates to CASSYSTGDYEQYF.

This clonotype was detected many times. This sequence joins TRBV27 and TRBJ1-2; 9 nucleotides match TRBD1. This CDR3 has 17 amino acids. The junction had 11 bases not matched to a gene; V was cut back by 4 bases and J by 2 bases. CDR1 is MNHEY and CDR2 is SMNVEV in the germline V gene (reference sequence). The CDR3 DNA is TGTGCCAGCAGTTCCCGCTTCCGGGACAGGGTAAACTATGGCTACACCTTC. Translated, it gives CASSSRFRDRVNYGYTF.

This clonotype was counted at least ten times. J is TRBJ1-1 and V is TRBV29-1; the match to TRBD1 covers 7 bases. The CDR3 runs to 13 residues. Germline values: CDR1 SQVTM, CDR2 ANQGSEA. V was pared by 0 bases and J by 10 bases, with 8 bases of the junction left unmatched. The CDR3 is CSVEDERQGGAFF. CDR3 DNA: TGCAGCGTTGAAGATGAGCGGCAGGGGGGAGCTTTCTTT.

This clonotype has ten or more counts. A read error may explain this, as a much larger clone is one base away. The chain is built from TRBV2 and TRBJ1-1; no clear D. CDR3 size: 11 residues. V gave up 8 bases and J gave up 0 bases, with 4 bases separating them. Germline V gene lookup returns CDR1 SNHLY and CDR2 FYNNEI. The CDR3 region is CASGVNTEAFF. CDR3 DNA: TGTGCCAGCGGGGTGAACACTGAAGCTTTCTTT.

This clonotype has at least ten counts. The chain has TRBV30 and TRBJ2-7; 8 bases align to TRBD1. CDR1 is GTSNPN, CDR2 SVGIG, per germline (reference sequence). The CDR3 has 12 amino acids. The V segment lost 5 bases and the J segment 2 bases; nucleotides outside the gene matches: 2. The CDR3 nucleotides are TGTGCCTGGGCAGGGGGCCCCTACGAGCAGTACTTC. Protein product: CAWAGGPYEQYF.

This clonotype was recorded at least ten times. V gene TRBV9 combines with J gene TRBJ2-7; 7 nucleotides match TRBD1. This CDR3 has 13 amino acids. Germline CDR1 is SGDLS and CDR2 is YYNGEE. The J segment lost 3 bases and the V segment lost 3 bases, leaving 3 bases of the junction unmatched. The CDR3 DNA reads TGTGCCAGCAGCGCGGGACAGAGCTACGAGCAGTACTTC. It yields the protein CASSAGQSYEQYF.

Many counts were recorded for this clonotype. The V gene is TRBV7-9, the J gene TRBJ2-7, with TRBD1 identical over 9 bases. With V trimmed by 7 bases and J by 6 bases, 7 bases remained unmatched. The CDR3 is 13 amino acids. Germline CDR1 and CDR2: SEHNR and FQNEAQ (reference sequence). CDR3 sequence: CASTHRGLSEQYF. The CDR3 DNA follows: TGTGCCAGCACCCACAGGGGGCTTTCCGAGCAGTACTTC.

This clonotype was found many times. This chain connects TRBV11-2 to TRBJ2-2; D possibly uses TRBD1 or TRBD2 (5 bases each). This CDR3 region has 16 residues. Germline-derived CDR1 and CDR2 are SGHAT and FQNNGV. The V end lost 5 bases, the J end lost 1 base, and 14 bases lay between the germline ends. In DNA, the CDR3 is TGTGCCAGCAGCCCCCTGAGGGGCGAGAACACCGGGGAGCTGTTTTTT. Encoded protein: CASSPLRGENTGELFF.

This clonotype appeared many times. The genes are TRBV6-2 or TRBV6-3 and TRBJ1-2; D remains ambiguous. Germline V gives CDR1 MNHEY, CDR2 SVGEGT. CDR3 length equals 16 residues. V gave up 2 bases and J gave up 2 bases, with 15 bases separating them. The CDR3 sequence is CASSYPNFRFNYGYTF. Here the CDR3 DNA reads TGTGCCAGCAGTTACCCCAACTTCAGATTCAACTATGGCTACACCTTC.

This clonotype was observed at least ten times. V and J are TRBV28 and TRBJ1-2; D possibly corresponds to TRBD1 (6 bases). CDR3 length equals 14 residues. V lost 10 bases to trimming and J lost 5 bases, with 20 bases between them. Germline CDR1 reads MDHEN; CDR2 reads SYDVKM. CDR3 loop: CATRFPGDIYGYTF. CDR3 coding DNA: TGTGCCACCAGGTTTCCCGGGGACATATATGGCTACACCTTC.

This clonotype has ten or more counts. V usage is TRBV28 and J usage is TRBJ2-7, with 9 bases aligning to TRBD1. CDR1 and CDR2 from the germline V gene are MDHEN and SYDVKM. The CDR3 covers 17 residues. After removal of 5 bases from V and 4 bases from J, the junction contained 15 bases not matched to a gene. The CDR3 DNA is TGTGCCAGCAGTGGATTCCCGGACAGGGGAATGGGTTACGAGCAGTACTTC. It encodes CASSGFPDRGMGYEQYF.